Detailed here is one T cell receptor beta chain. Its specificity is not known. These data belong to a study of brain T cells in children with intractable seizures. General observations from the study: Viral specificity was inferred only from CDR3 similarity; HCMV serostatus was unknown.

Sequenced by immunoSEQ multiplex PCR; TCRdb stores in-frame clones only, minus some. The sample records 88,000 or so clones, 91% being singletons. The CDR3 runs to 14 residues. Trimming removed 5 bases at V and 4 bases at J, with 12 bases between. The germline V gene has CDR1 SGHAT and CDR2 FQNNGV. The sample here was peripheral blood, taken at surgery. The TCR originated in a girl aged 2 to 10 with Rasmussen encephalitis and intractable seizures. This rearrangement joins TRBV11-2 to TRBJ2-1; D might be TRBD2 (5 bases). CDR3 in amino acids: CASSPLDFYNEQFF. The CDR3 nucleotides are TGTGCCAGCAGCCCGTTGGACTTTTACAATGAGCAGTTCTTC. The full variable domain, rest sourced from reference TRBV11-2 and TRBJ2-1, is EAGVAQSPRYKIIEKRQSVAFWCNPISGHATLYWYQQILGQGPKLLIQFQNNGVVDDSQLPKDRFSAERLKGVDSTLKIQPAKLEDSAVYLCASSPLDFYNEQFFGPGTRLTVL.